This T cell receptor (beta chain) was recovered during a study of Graves' ophthalmopathy and Graves' hyperthyroidism. Other autoimmune diseases, uncontrolled infections, pregnancy or lactation led to the exclusion of patients. Diagnosis used clinical symptoms, serum thyroxine, TRAb, thyroid ultrasound and orbital computed tomography. With regard to this clonotype: As yet, its antigen is unknown. Sequence at one end of the junction differs from germline and may be a read error.

The CDR3 is made up of 11 amino acids. Scientists amplified the TCR beta CDR3 regions from RNA transcripts. HTBI-primed first-round RT-PCR preceded second-round multiplex PCR. Each CDR3 protein gets one entry after TCRdb re-called the multiplex PCR reads with MiXCR. The repertoire includes about 220,000 distinct CDR3 sequences, around a fifth of them detected once, and more than 35% sits in the top ten. General study results and limits: Ophthalmopathy cases were distinguished from stable hyperthyroidism by a 13-signature model, reaching 85% to 90% sensitivity and around 81% specificity.

Sequenced input: peripheral blood. The receptor was derived from a woman in her forties or fifties with Graves' ophthalmopathy. This chain joins TRBV12-3 or TRBV12-4 and TRBJ1-2; no clear D gene. The CDR3 loop is CASSSDYGYTF. The CDR3 nucleotides read TGTGCCAGCAGTTCTGACTACGGCTACACCTTC.